The next 2 T cell receptor beta chains were all read from a single sample in a study of blood T cells in healthy people across ages. Combining a sample-barcoded 5' primer with a J-beta primer mix, a second PCR ran for about 7 to 12 cycles. TCRdb passed the 5' RACE reads through MiXCR, listing each CDR3 protein once. The data show hundreds of thousands of distinct CDR3 sequences, 47% seen once. The sample comprised blood. The receptors shown here come from a man at least 80 years old in good health.

The chain combines TRBV6-1 with TRBJ2-7; D perhaps matches TRBD1 (7 bases). The CDR3 runs to 12 residues. Trimming pared 6 bases from V and 5 bases from J, leaving 11 bases between. Germline values: CDR1 MNHNS, CDR2 SASEGT. CDR3 coding DNA: TGTGCCAGCAGCCTCAGGGGGGACGAGCAGTACTTC. This encodes CASSLRGDEQYF.

This chain joins TRBV5-1 and TRBJ2-5; D is perhaps TRBD2 (5 bases). Looked up from germline, CDR1 is SGHRS and CDR2 is YFSETQ. V gave up 0 bases and J gave up 11 bases, with 11 bases separating them. This CDR3 has 12 amino acids. The CDR3 region is CASSLERGEQYF. The CDR3 region has the DNA TGCGCCAGCAGCTTGGAGCGTGGGGAGCAGTACTTC.